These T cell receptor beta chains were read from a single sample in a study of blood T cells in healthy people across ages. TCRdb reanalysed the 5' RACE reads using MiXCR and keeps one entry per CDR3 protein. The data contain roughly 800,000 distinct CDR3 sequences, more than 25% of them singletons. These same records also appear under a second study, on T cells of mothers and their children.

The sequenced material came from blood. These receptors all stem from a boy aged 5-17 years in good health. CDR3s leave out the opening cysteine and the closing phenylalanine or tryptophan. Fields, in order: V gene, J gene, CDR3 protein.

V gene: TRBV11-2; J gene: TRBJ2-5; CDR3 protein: ASSLESGWRETQY
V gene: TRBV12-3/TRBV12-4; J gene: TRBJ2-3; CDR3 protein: ASSPLGVGTADTQY
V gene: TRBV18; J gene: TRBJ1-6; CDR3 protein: ASSQGTGEDSPLH
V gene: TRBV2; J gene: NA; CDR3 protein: ASSEVGNEQF
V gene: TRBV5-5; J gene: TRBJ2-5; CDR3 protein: ASSLSSGVQETQY
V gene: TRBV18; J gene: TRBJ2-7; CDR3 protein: ASSPPTSGAHSYEQY
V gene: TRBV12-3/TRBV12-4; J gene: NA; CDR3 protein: ASSSLAGVSEQF
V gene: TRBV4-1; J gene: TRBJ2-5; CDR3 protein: ASSQGQQWIQETQY
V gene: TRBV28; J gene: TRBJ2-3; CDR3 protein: ASSLVIAGALASTDTQY
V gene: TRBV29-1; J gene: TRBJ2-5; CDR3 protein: SVDQNSGSQETQY
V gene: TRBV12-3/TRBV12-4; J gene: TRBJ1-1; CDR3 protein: ASSLRLSFEAF
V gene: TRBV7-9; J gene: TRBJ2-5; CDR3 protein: ASSLVGTVPQETQY
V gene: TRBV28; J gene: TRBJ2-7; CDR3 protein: ASSSGGAGSYEQY
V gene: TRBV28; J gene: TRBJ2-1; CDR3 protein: ASRGSSYNEQF
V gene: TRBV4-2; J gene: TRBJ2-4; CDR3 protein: ASSQALGGRETKNIQY
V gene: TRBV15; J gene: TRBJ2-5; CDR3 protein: ATSRDGVIWGVPQETQY
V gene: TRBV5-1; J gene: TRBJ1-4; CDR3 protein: ASSLREREGWRNLF
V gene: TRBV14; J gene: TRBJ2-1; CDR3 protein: ASSQGGGAWNEQF
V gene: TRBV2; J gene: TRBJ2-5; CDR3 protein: ASSVETGLTETQY
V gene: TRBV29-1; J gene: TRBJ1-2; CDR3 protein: SVEPGHMYGYS
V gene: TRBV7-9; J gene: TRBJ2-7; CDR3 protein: ASSFPDGYEQY
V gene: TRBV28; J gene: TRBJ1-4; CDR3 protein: ASSQTGANEKLF
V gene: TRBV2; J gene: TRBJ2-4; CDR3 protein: ASSELAGVFQY
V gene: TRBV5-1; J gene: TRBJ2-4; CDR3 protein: ASSLDPPENIQY
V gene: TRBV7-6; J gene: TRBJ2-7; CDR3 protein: ASSLDAEAAYEQY
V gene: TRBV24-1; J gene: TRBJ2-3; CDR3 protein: ATSDASEVGQVTDTQY
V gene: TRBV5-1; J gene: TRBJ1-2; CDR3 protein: ASSESPGDGDYGYT
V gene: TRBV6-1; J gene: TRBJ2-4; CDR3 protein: ASSVPSGAKNIQY
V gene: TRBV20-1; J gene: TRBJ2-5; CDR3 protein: SAWGGLETQY
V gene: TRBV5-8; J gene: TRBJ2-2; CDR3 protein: ASSLLKGSTGELF
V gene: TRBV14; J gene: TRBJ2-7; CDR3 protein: ASSQVWGRGPYEQY
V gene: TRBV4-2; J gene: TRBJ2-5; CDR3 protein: ASSQAVGAGQETQY
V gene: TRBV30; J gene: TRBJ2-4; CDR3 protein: AWTSGNIQY
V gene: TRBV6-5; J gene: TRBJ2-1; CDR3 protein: ASSPATVSSYNEQF
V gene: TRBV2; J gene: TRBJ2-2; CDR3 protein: ASRAQLAGPTGELF
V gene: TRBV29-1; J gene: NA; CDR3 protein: SVDPGLHQETQY
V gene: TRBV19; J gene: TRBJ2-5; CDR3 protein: ASSPGWRQETQY
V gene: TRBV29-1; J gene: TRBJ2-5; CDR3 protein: SVSAGAVAQETQY
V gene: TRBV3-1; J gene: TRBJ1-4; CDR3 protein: ASSRAEGANEKLF
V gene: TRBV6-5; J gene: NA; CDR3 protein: ASSYSRTGGGETQY
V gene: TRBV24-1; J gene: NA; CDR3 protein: ATSEGDRSNEQF
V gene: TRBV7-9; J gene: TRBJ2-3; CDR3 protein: ALVGGHTDTQC
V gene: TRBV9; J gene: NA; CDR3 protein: ASSVGPRDGLYEQY
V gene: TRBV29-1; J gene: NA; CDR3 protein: SVVRRQGSHEQY
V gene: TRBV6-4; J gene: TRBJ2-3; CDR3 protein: ASSDSVGGAADTQY
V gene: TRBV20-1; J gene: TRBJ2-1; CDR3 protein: SAARGRRYNEQF
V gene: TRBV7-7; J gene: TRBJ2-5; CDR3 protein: ASSPPTQETQY
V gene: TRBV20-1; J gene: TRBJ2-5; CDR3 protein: SARGFGEVEETQY
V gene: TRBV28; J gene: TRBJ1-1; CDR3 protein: VSSLSGNTEAF
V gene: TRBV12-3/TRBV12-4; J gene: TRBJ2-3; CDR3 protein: ASSSRSGGDTQY